The clone carrying this TCR beta chain was picked up one time. The repertoire was sequenced with immunoSEQ multiplex PCR; TCRdb's copy has only in-frame clones and lacks some. The sample records about 37,000 clones, 86% being singletons. This specimen comes from a study of OX40 agonist ivuxolimab in advanced cancers. Study-level background: The eligibility criteria allowed prior anti-PD-1, anti-PD-L1 or anti-CTLA-4 therapy, and approximately 40% had some.

V was shortened by 0 bases and J by 3 bases, with 20 bases between the two germline ends. Germline V gives CDR1 SGHVS, CDR2 FNYEAQ. The CDR3 covers 18 residues. The source of this sequence is an adult with an advanced solid tumor such as melanoma, head and neck, liver or kidney cancer. The J gene is TRBJ2-5, the V gene TRBV7-6; D may be TRBD2 (5 bases). The sequencing here drew on CD4+ or CD8+ T cells sorted from blood, taken in a trial of the OX40 agonist ivuxolimab. Here the CDR3 reads CASSLAPRTFAEKETQYF. The CDR3 nucleotides are TGTGCCAGCAGCTTAGCTCCCCGGACTTTCGCTGAAAAAGAGACCCAGTACTTC. Full variable domain (rest looked up from reference TRBV7-6 and TRBJ2-5): GAGVSQSPRYKVTKRGQDVALRCDPISGHVSLYWYRQALGQGPEFLTYFNYEAQQDKSGLPNDRFSAERPEGSISTLTIQRTEQRDSAMYRCASSLAPRTFAEKETQYFGPGTRLLVL.